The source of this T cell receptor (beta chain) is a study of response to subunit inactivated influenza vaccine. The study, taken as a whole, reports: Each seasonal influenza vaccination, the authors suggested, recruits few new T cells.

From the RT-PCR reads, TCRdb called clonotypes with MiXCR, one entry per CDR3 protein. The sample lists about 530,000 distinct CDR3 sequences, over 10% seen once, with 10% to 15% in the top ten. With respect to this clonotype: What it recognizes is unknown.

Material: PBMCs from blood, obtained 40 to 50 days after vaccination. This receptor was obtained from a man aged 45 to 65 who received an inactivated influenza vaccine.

CDR3: CATSRGPNQPQHF. DNA of the CDR3: TGTGCCACCAGCAGAGGACCCAATCAGCCCCAGCATTTT. The rearrangement joins TRBV15 to TRBJ1-5; unclear D gene. The CDR3 extends over 13 amino acids. The V end was cut by 1 base, the J end by 3 bases, with 4 bases between. From germline, CDR1 is LNHNV and CDR2 YYDKDF (reference sequence).